Listed below are T cell receptor beta chains from one sample, sequenced in a study of cytomegalovirus exposure and HLA in healthy donors. Assay used: immunoSEQ multiplex PCR; TCRdb lists only in-frame clones, some missing. The repertoire holds 110,000 or so clones, over 70% seen once, with more than 3.5% in the top ten. Sequenced: PBMCs. These receptors were collected from a woman aged 35 to 49 in good health and CMV-seropositive. CDR3s include the opening cysteine and the closing phenylalanine or tryptophan. The D gene is left open where the match is weak. A row's size may be missing; if present it is once, few, many or a size class.

DNA: TGTGCCAGCTCACCACTGGGACTAGCGCCCCAAGAGACCCAGTACTTC; CDR3: CASSPLGLAPQETQYF; J: TRBJ2-5; D: TRBD2; size: NA; V: TRBV18
DNA: TGTGCCAGCAGCCAAATCGGGGGAAGAGAAAAACTGTTTTTT; CDR3: CASSQIGGREKLFF; J: TRBJ1-4; D: NA; size: few; V: TRBV14
DNA: TGTGCCAGCAGCTTTCAACGTTTTCCACAGGGGGAAACCTATGGCTACACCTTC; CDR3: CASSFQRFPQGETYGYTF; J: TRBJ1-2; D: TRBD1; size: NA; V: TRBV5-5
DNA: TGTGCCAGCTCACCACCTAGCGGACGAGGAGATACGCAGTATTTT; CDR3: CASSPPSGRGDTQYF; J: TRBJ2-3; D: NA; size: NA; V: TRBV18
DNA: TGCGCCAGCAGCCAAGAGAACAGGGGGCGCGGTGGCTACACCTTC; CDR3: CASSQENRGRGGYTF; J: TRBJ1-2; D: TRBD1; size: NA; V: TRBV4-3
DNA: TGTGCCAGCAGTTACTCGACTAGCGGGAACAATGAGCAGTTCTTC; CDR3: CASSYSTSGNNEQFF; J: TRBJ2-1; D: TRBD2; size: NA; V: TRBV6-6
DNA: TGCGCCAGCAGTCAATTGGCTAGCGGGACTACAGATACGCAGTATTTT; CDR3: CASSQLASGTTDTQYF; J: TRBJ2-3; D: TRBD2; size: NA; V: TRBV23-1
DNA: TGCGCCAGCAGCTCATGGTTCGGGGGAGTCGAAAACACCATATATTTT; CDR3: CASSSWFGGVENTIYF; J: TRBJ1-3; D: NA; size: NA; V: TRBV5-1
DNA: TGTGCCAGCAGCCCGGGACAGTTAGCCAAAAACATTCAGTACTTC; CDR3: CASSPGQLAKNIQYF; J: TRBJ2-4; D: TRBD1; size: NA; V: TRBV27
DNA: TGTGCCAGCAGCCCGGGGGACAGGGACACTGAAGCTTTCTTT; CDR3: CASSPGDRDTEAFF; J: TRBJ1-1; D: TRBD1; size: NA; V: TRBV4-2
DNA: TGCGCCAGCAGCTTGGACAGGATGAACACTGAAGCTTTCTTT; CDR3: CASSLDRMNTEAFF; J: TRBJ1-1; D: NA; size: NA; V: TRBV5-1
DNA: TGTGCCAGCAGCATACGGACAGGGGCGGAAACTGAAGCTTTCTTT; CDR3: CASSIRTGAETEAFF; J: TRBJ1-1; D: TRBD1; size: NA; V: TRBV5-6
DNA: TGTTCCAGCAGCTTGGAGTCAGGGGGGACTTACGAGCAGTACTTC; CDR3: CSSSLESGGTYEQYF; J: TRBJ2-7; D: NA; size: few; V: TRBV7-9
DNA: TGTGCCAGCAGCGTAGACGGGGTGACTGGAAACACCATATATTTT; CDR3: CASSVDGVTGNTIYF; J: TRBJ1-3; D: NA; size: NA; V: TRBV9
DNA: TGTGCCATCAGTCCCGCAGGGGGGAATTCACCCCTCCACTTT; CDR3: CAISPAGGNSPLHF; J: TRBJ1-6; D: TRBD1; size: NA; V: TRBV10-3
DNA: TGTGCCAGCAGCTTAGGGCTTGGGACAGCCGTCTACGAGCAGTACTTC; CDR3: CASSLGLGTAVYEQYF; J: TRBJ2-7; D: TRBD1; size: NA; V: TRBV11-2
DNA: TGTGCCAGCAGCTTTCCAGGGGTGGATACGCAGTATTTT; CDR3: CASSFPGVDTQYF; J: TRBJ2-3; D: NA; size: NA; V: TRBV7-2
DNA: TGCGCCAGCAGCTTGGAGGCAGGGAATCAGCCCCAGCATTTT; CDR3: CASSLEAGNQPQHF; J: TRBJ1-5; D: NA; size: NA; V: TRBV5-1
DNA: TGTGCCAGCAGTGAAGAAACAGGGGGCGCGGATGGCTACACCTTC; CDR3: CASSEETGGADGYTF; J: TRBJ1-2; D: TRBD1; size: NA; V: TRBV6-4
DNA: TGCGCCAGCAGCTCCCGAGCCACTAGCGGGGGGGGATCTGAGCAGTTCTTC; CDR3: CASSSRATSGGGSEQFF; J: TRBJ2-1; D: TRBD2; size: few; V: TRBV5-1
DNA: TGTGCCAGCATCAAGCGGGGGGGCCATAATGAGCAGTTCTTC; CDR3: CASIKRGGHNEQFF; J: TRBJ2-1; D: TRBD2; size: NA; V: TRBV7-9
DNA: TGCGCCAGCAGCCCCTGGACAGGGGACGGCTACACCTTC; CDR3: CASSPWTGDGYTF; J: TRBJ1-2; D: TRBD1; size: NA; V: TRBV4-1
DNA: TGCGCCAGCAGCTTGGGACAGGGGCTCTATGGCTACACCTTC; CDR3: CASSLGQGLYGYTF; J: TRBJ1-2; D: TRBD1; size: NA; V: TRBV5-1
DNA: TGTGCCAGCAGCCCCGTCGGGGGGAACACCGGGGAGCTGTTTTTT; CDR3: CASSPVGGNTGELFF; J: TRBJ2-2; D: NA; size: NA; V: TRBV9
DNA: TGTGCCAGCAGCTTGGATTTCGGTAGCTTGGGCAATCAGCCCCAGCATTTT; CDR3: CASSLDFGSLGNQPQHF; J: TRBJ1-5; D: NA; size: NA; V: TRBV5-8
DNA: TGCGCCAGCAGCTTGGGGGACAGGGGAAGTGAAAAACTGTTTTTT; CDR3: CASSLGDRGSEKLFF; J: TRBJ1-4; D: TRBD1; size: NA; V: TRBV5-1
DNA: TGTGCCAGCAGTCCCCGGACGGCGGGTACGCAGTATTTT; CDR3: CASSPRTAGTQYF; J: TRBJ2-3; D: NA; size: NA; V: TRBV7-6
DNA: TGCGCCAGCAGCTTGGGGGCAGGGGGCACCTACGAGCAGTACTTC; CDR3: CASSLGAGGTYEQYF; J: TRBJ2-7; D: TRBD1; size: NA; V: TRBV5-1
DNA: TGTGCCAGCAGTGCCGAGGGGGGACTAGCGGGAGTAGAGCAGTTCTTC; CDR3: CASSAEGGLAGVEQFF; J: TRBJ2-1; D: TRBD2; size: NA; V: TRBV27
DNA: TGTGCCAGCAGCTTAGCAGGGGGGGCTTCAACAGATACGCAGTATTTT; CDR3: CASSLAGGASTDTQYF; J: TRBJ2-3; D: NA; size: NA; V: TRBV7-9
DNA: TGTGCCAGCAGTTTATTCCCTAGCGGGACGACACGCAATGAGCAGTTCTTC; CDR3: CASSLFPSGTTRNEQFF; J: TRBJ2-1; D: TRBD2; size: NA; V: TRBV28
DNA: TGTGCCAGCAGTGAAAGGCCGTATGGGGGGGGGACCACAGATACGCAGTATTTT; CDR3: CASSERPYGGGTTDTQYF; J: TRBJ2-3; D: TRBD2; size: NA; V: TRBV6-1
DNA: TGTGCCAGCAGCTTGGGGGGACAGGTTGATAATGAGCAGTTCTTC; CDR3: CASSLGGQVDNEQFF; J: TRBJ2-1; D: TRBD1; size: NA; V: TRBV5-4
DNA: TGTGCCTGGACGACCGGGGGCTCCTACGAGCAGTACTTC; CDR3: CAWTTGGSYEQYF; J: TRBJ2-7; D: NA; size: NA; V: TRBV30
DNA: TGTGCCAGTAGTATAGACTCGGACAGGGCGGCCTATGAAAAACTGTTTTTT; CDR3: CASSIDSDRAAYEKLFF; J: TRBJ1-4; D: TRBD1; size: NA; V: TRBV19
DNA: TGTGCCAGCAGCTTAGGGGGAACTAGCCGTTACGAGCAGTACTTC; CDR3: CASSLGGTSRYEQYF; J: TRBJ2-7; D: NA; size: NA; V: TRBV11-3
DNA: TGTGCCAGCAGTAGCCCTAGCGGGGGCGGGGGGACCCAGTACTTC; CDR3: CASSSPSGGGGTQYF; J: TRBJ2-5; D: TRBD2; size: NA; V: TRBV6-5
DNA: TGTGCCAGCGAAGGACAGGCGAACAATCAGCCCCAGCATTTT; CDR3: CASEGQANNQPQHF; J: TRBJ1-5; D: TRBD1; size: once; V: TRBV2
DNA: TGTGCCAGCAGCTTAAAGCCCCCGACAGGGGGACTTTATGGCTACACCTTC; CDR3: CASSLKPPTGGLYGYTF; J: TRBJ1-2; D: TRBD1; size: NA; V: TRBV7-3
DNA: TGTGCCAGCAGGGACTATTGGAATGAGCAGTTCTTC; CDR3: CASRDYWNEQFF; J: TRBJ2-1; D: NA; size: NA; V: TRBV6-1
DNA: TGTGCCAGTAATCCGCGCCCGACTACAGGGGAAGGAGAGACCCAGTACTTC; CDR3: CASNPRPTTGEGETQYF; J: TRBJ2-5; D: TRBD1; size: once; V: TRBV19
DNA: TGTGCCAGCAGCTTATCCGGGAGGCAGCCCCAGCATTTT; CDR3: CASSLSGRQPQHF; J: TRBJ1-5; D: NA; size: NA; V: TRBV7-2
DNA: TGTGCCAGTCAGTTGGGGACAGGGTTGTCGGGTCAGCCCCAGCATTTT; CDR3: CASQLGTGLSGQPQHF; J: TRBJ1-5; D: TRBD1; size: few; V: TRBV6-6
DNA: TGTGCCAGCAGCTTAGTCGGGAGGTCCTACGAGCAGTACTTC; CDR3: CASSLVGRSYEQYF; J: TRBJ2-7; D: TRBD2; size: NA; V: TRBV11-3
DNA: TGTGCCAGCAGCTTAATGGGAGGGAGCAAGCGGAATGAGCAGTTCTTC; CDR3: CASSLMGGSKRNEQFF; J: TRBJ2-1; D: TRBD2; size: once; V: TRBV7-2
DNA: TGCGCCAGCAGCCAGCCAATCAGGGGGCGAAGAGAAAAACTGTTTTTT; CDR3: CASSQPIRGRREKLFF; J: TRBJ1-4; D: TRBD1; size: NA; V: TRBV4-1
DNA: TGTGCCTGGAGTGTAGGTAGGGTTGAGGGAGGGGAAGCTTTCTTT; CDR3: CAWSVGRVEGGEAFF; J: TRBJ1-1; D: NA; size: NA; V: TRBV30
DNA: TGCGCCAGCAGCCAAGAGGGGGCTGGGGAGACCCAGTACTTC; CDR3: CASSQEGAGETQYF; J: TRBJ2-5; D: TRBD1; size: NA; V: TRBV5-1
DNA: TGTGCCAGCAGTTATAGACAGATTAACTCCTACGAGCAGTACTTC; CDR3: CASSYRQINSYEQYF; J: TRBJ2-7; D: NA; size: NA; V: TRBV6-5
DNA: TGCGCCAGCAGCTTGGCCGTAGCGGGGGGCTTCAGCTCCTACAATGAGCAGTTCTTC; CDR3: CASSLAVAGGFSSYNEQFF; J: TRBJ2-1; D: TRBD2; size: NA; V: TRBV5-1